Listed below are T cell receptor beta chains from one sample, sequenced in a study of cytomegalovirus exposure and HLA in healthy donors. Sequencing used immunoSEQ multiplex PCR; TCRdb keeps in-frame clones, though not all of them. The data contain roughly 190,000 clones, around 77% of them singletons. The source material was PBMCs. The receptors shown here come from a female donor in good health and CMV-seronegative. CDR3s include the opening cysteine and the closing phenylalanine or tryptophan. The D gene is left open where the match is weak. Clone size is shown for a subset of rows, as once, few, many or a class of expanded clone.

.	TRBV5-1	TRBJ2-5	.	CASSLALGLQMGETQYF	TGCGCCAGCAGCTTGGCCCTTGGACTGCAAATGGGGGAGACCCAGTACTTC
.	TRBV5-6	TRBJ1-1	.	CASSSNYGGLPSEAFF	TGTGCCAGCAGTTCAAATTATGGAGGGCTCCCGAGTGAAGCTTTCTTT
TRBD2	TRBV6-5	TRBJ2-3	.	CASSSLAGDTDTQYF	TGTGCCAGCAGTTCATTAGCGGGGGACACAGATACGCAGTATTTT
.	TRBV27	TRBJ1-1	.	CASSLWVGGPMNTEAFF	TGTGCCAGCAGTTTATGGGTAGGGGGTCCTATGAACACTGAAGCTTTCTTT
TRBD1	TRBV5-1	TRBJ1-3	.	CASSQTGGGNTIYF	TGCGCCAGCAGCCAGACAGGGGGAGGAAACACCATATATTTT
.	TRBV28	TRBJ1-3	few	CASSFGGYRTIYF	TGTGCCAGCAGTTTCGGGGGGTACCGCACCATATATTTT
.	TRBV9	TRBJ2-7	few	CASSDGAGKQYF	TGTGCCAGCAGCGACGGAGCGGGTAAGCAGTACTTC
TRBD2	TRBV6-1	TRBJ2-4	.	CASSEFGGADKNIQYF	TGTGCCAGCAGTGAATTCGGGGGGGCAGACAAAAACATTCAGTACTTC
TRBD2	TRBV9	TRBJ2-1	.	CASTAGLAGAEWQFF	TGTGCCAGCACCGCCGGACTAGCGGGGGCGGAGTGGCAGTTCTTC
.	TRBV27	TRBJ2-7	.	CASSPPSYEQYF	TGTGCCAGCAGTCCTCCCTCCTACGAGCAGTACTTC
TRBD1	TRBV19	TRBJ2-5	.	CASSIRATGAWETQYF	TGTGCCAGTAGTATCCGGGCGACAGGGGCTTGGGAGACCCAGTACTTC
TRBD1	TRBV5-1	TRBJ1-4	.	CASSLGGTGTEKLFF	TGCGCCAGCAGTCTGGGAGGGACAGGGACTGAAAAACTGTTTTTT
TRBD1	TRBV28	TRBJ1-1	.	CASSLSRQGGTEAFF	TGTGCCAGCAGTTTATCGAGACAGGGAGGCACTGAAGCTTTCTTT
TRBD1	TRBV28	TRBJ2-1	.	CASSSPGQPYNEQFF	TGTGCCAGCAGTTCACCGGGACAGCCCTACAATGAGCAGTTCTTC
.	TRBV15	TRBJ1-4	.	CATSPAGNEKLFF	TGTGCCACCAGCCCCGCAGGGAATGAAAAACTGTTTTTT
.	TRBV29-1	TRBJ1-1	.	CSVESRGTTNTEAFF	TGCAGCGTTGAGTCGAGAGGGACAACAAACACTGAAGCTTTCTTT
.	TRBV7-9	TRBJ1-4	.	CASSLGELGNPTNEKLFF	TGTGCCAGCAGCTTGGGAGAACTCGGCAATCCAACTAATGAAAAACTGTTTTTT
.	TRBV5-4	TRBJ1-5	.	CASSSDTNQPQHF	TGTGCCAGCAGCTCCGACACAAATCAGCCCCAGCATTTT
TRBD2	TRBV7-9	TRBJ2-5	.	CASSFSSLAGSQETQYF	TGTGCCAGCAGCTTTAGTAGTCTAGCGGGTTCTCAAGAGACCCAGTACTTC
.	TRBV7-9	TRBJ2-7	.	CASSLAGGPTYEQYF	TGTGCCAGCAGCTTAGCGGGGGGGCCTACCTACGAGCAGTACTTC
TRBD2	TRBV9	TRBJ2-3	.	CASSVTSGSPDTQYF	TGTGCCAGCAGCGTGACTAGCGGGAGTCCAGATACGCAGTATTTT
.	TRBV18	TRBJ2-2	.	CASSPNRGGTGELFF	TGTGCCAGCTCACCAAACAGGGGAGGCACCGGGGAGCTGTTTTTT
.	TRBV28	TRBJ2-2	.	CASSPHRGLVGELFF	TGTGCCAGCAGCCCTCATCGGGGACTCGTGGGGGAGCTGTTTTTT
.	TRBV4-1	TRBJ2-7	.	CASSQVGGRETSSYEQYF	TGCGCCAGCAGCCAAGTAGGGGGGAGGGAAACGTCATCCTACGAGCAGTACTTC
TRBD2	TRBV9	TRBJ2-1	.	CASSHSGESSYNEQFF	TGTGCCAGCAGCCATAGCGGGGAGAGCTCCTACAATGAGCAGTTCTTC
TRBD2	TRBV2	TRBJ2-7	.	CASSDPLSGRDGYEQYF	TGTGCCAGCAGTGATCCCCTCAGCGGGAGGGACGGATACGAGCAGTACTTC
TRBD1	TRBV6-7	TRBJ1-1	.	CASSGPETRGLRTEAFF	TGTGCCAGCAGCGGACCTGAAACGAGGGGGCTACGGACTGAAGCTTTCTTT
TRBD1	TRBV5-1	TRBJ1-1	.	CASSLGWAGGSNTEAFF	TGCGCCAGCAGCTTGGGGTGGGCAGGGGGATCGAACACTGAAGCTTTCTTT
TRBD2	TRBV6-4	TRBJ2-1	.	CASSGGTSGSNEQFF	TGTGCCAGCAGTGGAGGGACTAGCGGGTCTAATGAGCAGTTCTTC
TRBD2	TRBV7-7	TRBJ2-1	.	CASSLVERGRGEQFF	TGTGCCAGCAGCTTAGTTGAGCGGGGGCGGGGGGAGCAGTTCTTC
TRBD2	TRBV28	TRBJ2-1	.	CASSSRTSGRENEQFF	TGTGCCAGCAGTTCGCGGACTAGCGGGAGAGAAAATGAGCAGTTCTTC
.	TRBV30	TRBJ1-6	.	CAWSAGRASYNSPLHF	TGTGCCTGGAGTGCGGGGAGGGCCTCCTATAATTCACCCCTCCACTTT
TRBD2	TRBV5-1	TRBJ2-7	.	CASSKGLAGGPGSYEQYF	TGCGCCAGCAGCAAGGGACTAGCGGGGGGGCCGGGATCCTACGAGCAGTACTTC
.	TRBV25-1	TRBJ2-1	.	CASSEVGVAAPSNEQFF	TGTGCCAGCAGCGAAGTAGGGGTAGCGGCCCCCTCGAATGAGCAGTTCTTC
TRBD1	TRBV28	TRBJ1-5	.	CASSLTGVNQPQHF	TGTGCCAGCAGTCTAACAGGGGTCAATCAGCCCCAGCATTTT
TRBD1	TRBV28	TRBJ1-2	.	CASSIPGQLYGYTF	TGTGCCAGCAGCATCCCGGGACAGTTGTATGGCTACACCTTC
.	TRBV12-2	TRBJ2-3	.	CASRFPLRTSGGSDTQYF	TGTGCAAGTCGCTTCCCCCTTAGGACTAGCGGGGGGTCGGATACGCAGTATTTT
.	TRBV15	TRBJ2-1	.	CATSRGGGSFAGDEQFF	TGTGCCACCAGCAGAGGGGGGGGCAGCTTCGCCGGTGATGAGCAGTTCTTC
.	TRBV28	TRBJ2-7	.	CASSTTIPYEQYF	TGTGCCAGCAGTACCACTATTCCCTACGAGCAGTACTTC
.	TRBV19	TRBJ2-1	.	CASSIGGGVGPSNEQFF	TGTGCCAGTAGTATAGGAGGGGGAGTTGGGCCTAGCAATGAGCAGTTCTTC
.	TRBV5-1	TRBJ2-1	.	CASSSGGGATHNEQFF	TGCGCCAGCAGCTCCGGCGGAGGAGCAACCCACAATGAGCAGTTCTTC
TRBD1	TRBV2	TRBJ1-1	.	CASTGTVNTEAFF	TGTGCCAGCACCGGGACAGTGAACACTGAAGCTTTCTTT